The 22 T cell receptor beta chains listed next were all sequenced from one sample in a study of cytomegalovirus exposure and HLA in healthy donors (dated by TCRdb to 2016 to 2017). The library was obtained by the immunoSEQ multiplex PCR assay. Entries here come from immuneACCESS through TCRdb and include only in-frame sequences with V and J called. Some clones fail to appear in such tables; in the studies checked, an unresolved V gene covers under half of the shortfall, and the cause of the remainder is unknown. This sample gives about 49,000 clones in total; roughly 93% of them show up just once. The ten largest clones add up to roughly 1.4% of the sample. What was sequenced was PBMCs. These receptors originate from a man in his late teens or twenties in good health and CMV-seronegative.

The chain has TRBV19 and TRBJ1-4; 8 positions agree with TRBD1. This CDR3 has 15 amino acids. Looked up from germline, CDR1 is LNHDA and CDR2 is SQIVND (reference sequence). The trim removed 1 base at V and 3 bases at J, leaving 1 base unmatched. This CDR3 is CASSIGTGSNEKLFF. The CDR3 DNA is TGTGCCAGTAGTATAGGGACAGGGTCTAATGAAAAACTGTTTTTT.

The chain is built from TRBV12-5 and TRBJ2-7; 8 bases map to TRBD1. Germline V gene sequence: CDR1 LGHNT, CDR2 FRNRAP. The CDR3 is 14 amino acids. V lost 7 bases, J lost 3 bases, and 8 bases stayed unmatched. The CDR3 sequence: CASASQGEVYEQYF. The CDR3 nucleotides are TGTGCTAGTGCCTCACAGGGGGAGGTCTACGAGCAGTACTTC.

The CDR3 coding sequence is TGTGCCAGCTCACCAAGTCCGGGACTAGCAACCGGGGAGCTGTTTTTT. Translation: CASSPSPGLATGELFF. This chain links TRBV18 with TRBJ2-2; 9 positions match TRBD2. Trimming took 2 bases from V and 5 from J; bases not matched to a gene: 6. Germline assignment: CDR1 KGHSH and CDR2 LQKENI. This CDR3 spans 16 amino acids.

CDR3 DNA: TGTGCCACCAGCAGTCGGACTGTGTACGGGAGTAGCACCGGGGAGCTGTTTTTT. It translates to CATSSRTVYGSSTGELFF. The V call is TRBV15, the J call TRBJ2-2, with D possibly TRBD2 on 6 matching bases. The V gene lost 3 bases and the J gene lost 4 bases, with 21 bases spanning the gap. This CDR3 contains 18 residues. Germline V gene data show CDR1 as LNHNV and CDR2 as YYDKDF (reference sequence).

The rearrangement links TRBV28 to TRBJ1-1, with unresolved D. The germline V gene encodes CDR1 MDHEN and CDR2 SYDVKM. V dropped 5 bases and J dropped 10 bases, with 11 bases sitting between them. This CDR3 comprises 11 residues. CDR3 nucleotides: TGTGCCAGCAGTCCCAGGCTGGGAGCTTTCTTT. It is translated as CASSPRLGAFF.

The chain has TRBV28 and TRBJ1-1, with 7 bases aligning to TRBD1. This CDR3 is built from 16 residues. CDR1 and CDR2 (germline): MDHEN, SYDVKM. The trim removed 7 bases at V and 4 bases at J, leaving 15 bases unmatched. CDR3 in DNA: TGTGCCAGCACTTTCCTCCAATCGACAGGGAGCACTGAAGCTTTCTTT. Translated, it gives CASTFLQSTGSTEAFF.

V usage is TRBV5-6 and J usage is TRBJ1-2; 8 bases agree with TRBD1. Germline lookup yields CDR1 SGHDT and CDR2 YYEEEE. There are 16 residues in the CDR3. With V trimmed by 0 bases and J by 4 bases, 8 bases remained unmatched. The CDR3 sequence: CASSLGAGGASYGYTF. The CDR3 region has the DNA TGTGCCAGCAGCTTGGGAGCAGGGGGCGCCAGCTATGGCTACACCTTC.

Regarding this clone: Other DNA sequences in this specimen translate into the identical CDR3. The chain is built from TRBV5-1 and TRBJ2-1, with 9 bases aligning to TRBD2. The CDR3 runs to 13 residues. Trimming took 7 bases from V and 5 from J; bases not matched to a gene: 4. CDR1 and CDR2 (germline): SGHRS, YFSETQ. CDR3 region: CASRRLADNEQFF. The CDR3 bases are TGCGCCAGCCGAAGACTAGCGGACAATGAGCAGTTCTTC.

This sequence joins TRBV4-2 and TRBJ2-1, with TRBD2 matching 11 bases. The CDR3 is 18 amino acids. The trim removed 0 bases at V and 8 bases at J, leaving 12 bases unmatched. Germline-derived CDR1 and CDR2 are LGHNA and YNFKEQ. The CDR3 DNA reads TGTGCCAGCAGCCAAGATGAGGTAGCGGGAGGGCCTAGGGATGAGCAGTTCTTC. Its translation is CASSQDEVAGGPRDEQFF.

The rearrangement links TRBV7-3 to TRBJ2-1, with TRBD1 matching 8 bases. The germline CDR1 and CDR2 sequences are SGHTA and FQGTGA. This CDR3 comprises 14 residues. V was clipped by 4 bases and J by 5 bases; unmatched bases: 4. In DNA form, the CDR3 reads TGTGCCAGCAGCTCCCGGGGACAGGACAATGAGCAGTTCTTC. Its translation is CASSSRGQDNEQFF.

The CDR3: CAIARDSYEQYF. The CDR3 region has the DNA TGTGCCATCGCCCGGGATTCCTACGAGCAGTACTTC. This chain joins TRBV6-6 and TRBJ2-7; maybe TRBD2 (5 bases). The V gene lost 10 bases and the J gene lost 1 base, with 11 bases spanning the gap. Germline V gene sequence: CDR1 MNHNY, CDR2 SVGAGI (reference sequence). CDR3 length equals 12 residues.

The V gene is TRBV6-5, the J gene TRBJ2-2; 9 bases map to TRBD2. J gave up 6 bases and V 4 bases, and 9 bases lay outside the gene matches. The CDR3 contains 16 residues. Germline values: CDR1 MNHEY, CDR2 SVGAGI. The DNA for the CDR3 is TGTGCCAGCAGTTTACTAGCGGGCCAGAGGCCCGGGGAGCTGTTTTTT. Translating it yields CASSLLAGQRPGELFF.

The J gene is TRBJ2-1, the V gene TRBV12-2; TRBD2, as called in the table, went unchecked against the DNA. TRBV12-2 counts as a pseudogene. The CDR3 loop spans 18 amino acids. CDR3 sequence (DNA): TGTGCAAGTCGCTTTATATTGAAGCGACTAGTTAGGTGCAATGAGCAGTTCTTC. It codes for CASRFILKRLVRCNEQFF.

This sequence joins TRBV28 and TRBJ2-5, with D unresolved. V lost 2 bases to trimming and J lost 5 bases, with 9 bases between them. Germline loops: CDR1 MDHEN, CDR2 SYDVKM. The CDR3 is made up of 13 amino acids. CDR3 bases: TGTGCCAGCAGTTTAACGGTAGTGGAGACCCAGTACTTC. This gives the protein CASSLTVVETQYF.

This clone occurred a few times. The rearrangement uses TRBV28 and TRBJ1-1; D is perhaps TRBD1 (5 bases). V lost 5 bases, J lost 3 bases, and 16 bases lay in between. The germline V gene has CDR1 MDHEN and CDR2 SYDVKM. The CDR3 runs 15 residues. This CDR3 is CASSRRGVPYTEAFF. CDR3 coding DNA: TGTGCCAGCAGTCGGCGGGGGGTACCGTACACTGAAGCTTTCTTT.

The J gene is TRBJ2-3, the V gene TRBV5-4; 10 bases fit TRBD2. Trimming cost V 4 bases and J 5 bases; bases outside gene matches: 4. Germline V gene data show CDR1 as SGHNT and CDR2 as YYREEE (reference sequence). The CDR3 has 14 amino acids. The CDR3 DNA reads as TGTGCCAGCAGCCCTAGCGGGAGTGGAGATACGCAGTATTTT. It translates to CASSPSGSGDTQYF.

The V gene is TRBV4-1, the J gene TRBJ2-7, with a weak D call TRBD2 (6 bases). Germline-derived CDR1 and CDR2 are MGHRA and YSYEKL. This CDR3 region has 15 residues. V was pared by 2 bases and J by 3 bases, with 14 bases between. The CDR3 is CASSQPSSANYEQYF. The CDR3, as DNA: TGCGCCAGCAGCCAACCGTCTAGCGCCAACTACGAGCAGTACTTC.

The chain recombines TRBV5-4 with TRBJ2-3; 13 bases map to TRBD2. In germline, CDR1 is SGHNT, CDR2 YYREEE (reference sequence). V lost 0 bases, J lost 1 base, and 8 bases stayed unmatched. The CDR3 runs 19 residues. CDR3 DNA: TGTGCCAGCAGCTTGGGACTAGCGGGAGGCTCTGGGGGCACAGATACGCAGTATTTT. Translated, it gives CASSLGLAGGSGGTDTQYF.

The chain carries TRBV13 and TRBJ1-2; D not certain. CDR1 PRHDT and CDR2 FYEKMQ come from the germline V gene (reference sequence). Trimming took off 4 bases at V and 5 bases at J, with 8 bases between the two ends. CDR3 length: 12 amino acids. CDR3 coding DNA: TGTGCCAGCAGCTCGAGATCGTATGGCTACACCTTC. Protein: CASSSRSYGYTF.

This clone was detected only once. The genes are TRBV6-1 and TRBJ2-1; D might be TRBD2 (5 bases). The V end was cut by 2 bases, the J end by 6 bases, with 11 bases between. Per germline, CDR1 MNHNS and CDR2 SASEGT. CDR3 length: 14 residues. This CDR3 is CASSEHGEGNEQFF. Written as DNA, the CDR3 is TGTGCCAGCAGTGAACACGGGGAAGGCAATGAGCAGTTCTTC.

CDR3 protein: CASNDPGGQETQYF. In DNA form, the CDR3 reads TGCGCCAGCAACGATCCGGGAGGACAAGAGACCCAGTACTTC. The chain carries TRBV5-1 and TRBJ2-5; TRBD2 matches 7 bases. The CDR3 spans 14 residues. The V gene's germline CDR1 is SGHRS and CDR2 YFSETQ. With V trimmed by 6 bases and J by 2 bases, 7 bases remained unmatched. Full variable domain (outside the CDR3, taken from reference TRBV5-1 and TRBJ2-5): KAGVTQTPRYLIKTRGQQVTLSCSPISGHRSVSWYQQTPGQGLQFLFEYFSETQRNKGNFPGRFSGRQFSNSRSEMNVSTLELGDSALYLCASNDPGGQETQYFGPGTRLLVL.

The genes are TRBV7-9 and TRBJ2-7; 7 positions match TRBD2. CDR3 length: 13 residues. Trimming cost V 5 bases and J 7 bases; bases outside gene matches: 8. Germline lookup yields CDR1 SEHNR and CDR2 FQNEAQ (reference sequence). The CDR3 nucleotides are TGTGCCAGCAGCCATGGACTAGTTTGGGAGCAGTACTTC. Translated: CASSHGLVWEQYF.